The rows below give T cell receptor beta chains drawn from one sample of a study of regulatory T cells in long-lasting Graves disease. TCRdb fed the multiplex PCR reads into MiXCR, producing one record per CDR3 protein. The sample consists of some 450,000 distinct CDR3 sequences, about a sixth of them appearing once. This sample was also put to use in a study of T cells in Graves' hyperthyroidism and ophthalmopathy.

The starting material was peripheral blood mononuclear cells (PBMCs), obtained at new diagnosis, from a patient treated with antithyroid drugs. These receptors all stem from a woman in her twenties or thirties with Graves disease. Each CDR3 is given with its conserved first and last residue. Fields, in order: clone size, D gene, V gene, J gene, CDR3 protein, CDR3 DNA. D genes are given only for firm matches. Part of the rows lack a size; the others show once, few, many or a class for expanded clones.

clone_size: many
d_call: -
v_call: TRBV6-5
j_call: TRBJ1-5
cdr3_aa: CASSSYKAGNQPQHF
cdr3_nt: TGTGCCAGCAGTTCGTACAAAGCGGGCAATCAGCCCCAGCATTTT

clone_size: many
d_call: -
v_call: TRBV3-1
j_call: TRBJ2-7
cdr3_aa: CASSLKTGNYEQYF
cdr3_nt: TGTGCCAGCAGCCTGAAAACAGGGAACTACGAGCAGTACTTC

clone_size: few
d_call: TRBD1
v_call: TRBV6-2/TRBV6-3
j_call: TRBJ1-2
cdr3_aa: CASSSGQGALGGYTF
cdr3_nt: TGTGCCAGCAGTTCCGGGCAGGGGGCGCTGGGTGGCTACACCTTC

clone_size: many
d_call: -
v_call: TRBV20-1
j_call: TRBJ1-5
cdr3_aa: CSASPLGREGNQPQHF
cdr3_nt: TGCAGTGCTAGCCCATTAGGGAGGGAGGGCAATCAGCCCCAGCATTTT

clone_size: few
d_call: -
v_call: TRBV15
j_call: TRBJ1-3
cdr3_aa: CATTRETGNTIYF
cdr3_nt: TGTGCCACCACCCGGGAGACTGGAAACACCATATATTTT

clone_size: many
d_call: -
v_call: TRBV12-3/TRBV12-4
j_call: TRBJ2-1
cdr3_aa: CASSRRQGPAGQFF
cdr3_nt: TGTGCCAGCAGCCGCCGGCAGGGGCCCGCAGGGCAGTTCTTC

clone_size: -
d_call: TRBD2
v_call: TRBV27
j_call: TRBJ2-1
cdr3_aa: CASRNGGSSYNEQFF
cdr3_nt: TGTGCCAGCAGAAACGGGGGGAGCTCCTACAATGAGCAGTTCTTC

clone_size: few
d_call: -
v_call: TRBV2
j_call: TRBJ1-6
cdr3_aa: CASETGYNSPLHF
cdr3_nt: TGTGCCAGCGAAACGGGTTATAATTCACCCCTCCACTTT

clone_size: many
d_call: TRBD1
v_call: TRBV2
j_call: TRBJ1-4
cdr3_aa: CASRLGQGEKLFF
cdr3_nt: TGTGCCAGCAGACTGGGACAGGGTGAAAAACTGTTTTTT

clone_size: many
d_call: -
v_call: TRBV3-1
j_call: TRBJ2-1
cdr3_aa: CASSQTDGEQFF
cdr3_nt: TGTGCCAGCAGCCAAACCGATGGGGAGCAGTTCTTC

clone_size: -
d_call: TRBD1
v_call: TRBV5-1
j_call: TRBJ1-2
cdr3_aa: CASTPIGTDYGYTF
cdr3_nt: TGCGCCAGCACCCCGATCGGGACAGACTATGGCTACACCTTC

clone_size: many
d_call: -
v_call: TRBV7-9
j_call: TRBJ2-4
cdr3_aa: CASSFPQGSYEFF
cdr3_nt: TGTGCCAGCAGCTTTCCCCAGGGGTCTTACGAGTTCTTC

clone_size: many
d_call: TRBD2
v_call: TRBV7-2
j_call: TRBJ2-5
cdr3_aa: CASSLGRLGGAQYF
cdr3_nt: TGTGCCAGCAGCTTAGGGCGCCTCGGGGGGGCCCAGTACTTC